One sample yielded the 10 T cell receptor beta chains listed below, sequenced in a study of T-cell reconstitution after alpha-beta-depleted transplantation in children. Preparation of the TCRbeta library involved a method that used unique molecular identifiers. In TCRdb, the PCR reads were re-called with MiXCR into one record per CDR3 protein. The sample contains roughly 310,000 distinct CDR3 sequences, approximately 23% of which appear only once. The sequencing here drew on PBMCs, mostly from graft donor cells, taken 180 days after TCRalphabeta/CD19-depleted stem cell transplant. Receptors were obtained from a male patient younger than 18 who had a stem cell transplant for acute lymphoblastic leukemia, so the T cells may come from the graft donor.

The chain joins TRBV12-3 or TRBV12-4 to TRBJ1-5; perhaps TRBD1 as D (6 bases). V lost 5 bases, J lost 2 bases, and 10 bases lay in between. The CDR3 extends over 14 amino acids. CDR3 nucleotide sequence: TGTGCCAGCAGTCCCAAGGGGGGCAATCAGCCCCAGCATTTT. It encodes CASSPKGGNQPQHF.

This clonotype was seen a handful of times. The V gene is TRBV20-1, the J gene TRBJ1-2; D is possibly TRBD1 (5 bases). CDR1 and CDR2 from the germline V gene are DFQATT and SNEGSKA (reference sequence). Trimming removed 3 bases at V and 5 bases at J, with 10 bases between. The CDR3 has 12 amino acids. The CDR3 sequence is CSARTALYGYTF. CDR3 bases: TGCAGTGCTAGGACAGCCCTATATGGCTACACCTTC.

The rearrangement uses TRBV7-3 and TRBJ1-2; no clear D gene. Germline CDR1 is SGHTA and CDR2 is FQGTGA. V lost 3 bases and J lost 6, with 11 bases in between. The CDR3 has 13 amino acids. This CDR3 is CASSFGHGDGYTF. As DNA, the CDR3 is TGTGCCAGCAGCTTCGGTCATGGAGATGGCTACACCTTC.

This clonotype is labeled medium-sized (0.01 to 0.1%). V and J are TRBV5-6 and TRBJ1-1, with TRBD1 matching 11 bases. The CDR3 length is 12 residues. The J segment lost 10 bases and the V segment lost 4 bases, leaving 3 bases of the junction unmatched. CDR1 is SGHDT and CDR2 is YYEEEE in the germline V gene. The CDR3 DNA reads as TGTGCCAGCAGCGGGGGACAGGGGGGAGCTTTCTTT. Its translation is CASSGGQGGAFF.

This clonotype was recorded a few times. This chain connects TRBV3-1 to TRBJ2-7; 7 bases are shared with TRBD1. The CDR3 is 14 residues long. V was pared by 4 bases and J by 5 bases, with 8 bases of the junction left unmatched. The germline gives CDR1 LGHDT, CDR2 YNNKEL (reference sequence). The CDR3 protein is CASSLRQGTDEQYF. Here the CDR3 DNA reads TGTGCCAGCAGCCTGAGACAGGGCACCGACGAGCAGTACTTC.

V usage is TRBV10-1 and J usage is TRBJ2-1; the D gene is possibly TRBD1 (5 bases). The CDR3 loop spans 12 amino acids. The germline V and J ends were trimmed by 6 bases and 5 bases, with 8 bases remaining between them. Germline CDR1 WNHNN, CDR2 SYGVQD (reference sequence). CDR3 residues: CASSLQDNEQFF. CDR3 nucleotide sequence: TGCGCCAGCAGCCTACAGGACAATGAGCAGTTCTTC.

The chain employs TRBV7-2 and TRBJ2-5; D may be TRBD1 (5 bases). The CDR3 sequence is 13 residues long. Germline CDR1 is SGHTA and CDR2 is FQGNSA. V dropped 6 bases and J dropped 5 bases, with 13 bases sitting between them. The CDR3 region is CASSSRDGETQYF. The CDR3 coding sequence is TGTGCCAGCAGTTCCAGGGATGGGGAGACCCAGTACTTC.

The rearrangement links TRBV20-1 to TRBJ1-1; D is uncertain. The V and J ends lost 6 bases and 1 base respectively, with 12 bases between them. CDR1 and CDR2 (germline): DFQATT, SNEGSKA (reference sequence). CDR3 size: 13 residues. The DNA for the CDR3 is TGCAGTGCCGCTCCTCCCCAGAACACTGAAGCTTTCTTT. This codes for CSAAPPQNTEAFF.

The table lists this clonotype with a few counts. This chain joins TRBV12-3 or TRBV12-4 and TRBJ1-5; the D gene is possibly TRBD1 (5 bases). V was shortened by 3 bases and J by 2 bases, with 14 bases between the two germline ends. This CDR3 has 16 residues. CDR3 residues: CASSFWARGGNQPQHF. As DNA, the CDR3 is TGTGCCAGCAGTTTTTGGGCTAGGGGTGGCAATCAGCCCCAGCATTTT.

This clonotype was found many times. The gene calls are TRBV7-9 and TRBJ2-2, with 9 bases that match TRBD1. Trimming removed 5 bases from V and 5 bases from J; junction bases left unmatched: 3. The CDR3 extends over 14 amino acids. Germline assignment: CDR1 SEHNR and CDR2 FQNEAQ (reference sequence). The CDR3 reads CASSHGQGTGELFF. In nucleotides, the CDR3 is TGTGCCAGCAGCCACGGACAGGGGACCGGGGAGCTGTTTTTT.